The 14 T cell receptor beta chains reported below all come from one sample, sequenced in a study of breast tumors, draining lymph nodes, adjacent tissues. TCRdb reanalysed the multiplex PCR reads using MiXCR and keeps one entry per CDR3 protein. The sample has roughly 49,000 distinct CDR3 sequences; roughly 39% are singletons. Sequences were obtained from breast tumor tissue. These receptors came from a female donor with breast cancer. Some clones in this sample may be carry-over from other donors' samples.

Concerning this clonotype: The conserved phenylalanine or tryptophan normally closing the CDR3 is absent here, so this likely arose from a read error. No DNA is shown, since the ends of the CDR3 on it are uncertain; the CDR3 is the one TCRdb lists. V gene TRBV5-1 combines with J gene TRBJ1-4. The CDR3 length equals 10 residues, ends included. Germline assignment: CDR1 SGHRS and CDR2 YFSETQ. This chain's CDR3 is CASSLGYGVT.

This clonotype was counted at least ten times. The chain is built from TRBV2 and TRBJ2-3; D might be TRBD1 (5 bases). CDR3 length equals 15 residues. The V end lost 2 bases, the J end lost 2 bases, and 11 bases lay between the germline ends. Germline CDR1 reads SNHLY; CDR2 reads FYNNEI. The CDR3 sequence: CASSEQGGFTDTQYF. The CDR3 DNA follows: TGTGCCAGCAGTGAACAGGGCGGTTTCACAGATACGCAGTATTTT.

V gene TRBV7-2 combines with J gene TRBJ1-5; 7 bases are a match to TRBD1. Trimming took 2 bases from V and 2 from J; bases not matched to a gene: 12. Germline V gene data show CDR1 as SGHTA and CDR2 as FQGNSA. The CDR3 extends over 18 amino acids. This CDR3 reads CASSLSADRRGGNQPQHF. The CDR3 DNA follows: TGTGCCAGCAGCTTATCAGCGGACAGGCGGGGAGGCAATCAGCCCCAGCATTTT.

The chain recombines TRBV20-1 with TRBJ2-7, with TRBD2 identical over 9 bases. CDR1 and CDR2 (germline): DFQATT, SNEGSKA (reference sequence). This CDR3 region has 15 residues. Trimming took 3 bases from V and 6 from J; bases not matched to a gene: 12. The CDR3 DNA follows: TGCAGTGCTAGGGCGGAGGAAGCGGGAGGCTCCGAGCAGTACTTC. It yields the protein CSARAEEAGGSEQYF.

This clonotype was counted at least ten times. J is TRBJ2-1 and V is TRBV6-1; TRBD2 agrees at 11 bases. Germline CDR1 and CDR2: MNHNS and SASEGT. V lost 4 bases, J lost 7 bases, and 21 bases stayed unmatched. The CDR3 length is 20 residues. The CDR3 nucleotides read TGTGCCAGCAGTGGGCTGTTAGCGGGAGGGCCTGCAGGTGTTTGGAATGAGCAGTTCTTC. Residues: CASSGLLAGGPAGVWNEQFF.

This chain connects TRBV2 to TRBJ1-3; no firm D call. The CDR3 is 16 amino acids. V was trimmed by 4 bases and J by 3 bases, leaving 16 bases between them. Germline V CDR1 and CDR2: SNHLY, FYNNEI. For the CDR3, the DNA is TGTGCCAGCAGTGGCTGGACGGAAATTCTTGGAAACACCATATATTTT. Its protein is CASSGWTEILGNTIYF.

This clonotype has at least ten counts. CDR3 nucleotide sequence: TGTGCCAGCAGCAACGAGGGGGCGGGGGTTGGCGAGCAGTTCTTC. Amino acid sequence: CASSNEGAGVGEQFF. The chain joins TRBV6-6 to TRBJ2-1; D might be TRBD1 or TRBD2, each matching 7 bases. CDR3 size: 15 residues. Germline CDR1 is MNHNY and CDR2 is SVGAGI (reference sequence). The V end lost 6 bases, the J end lost 10 bases, and 22 bases lay between the germline ends.

The J gene is TRBJ1-1, the V gene TRBV2; D gene unclear. The CDR3 runs to 12 residues. Germline V gives CDR1 SNHLY, CDR2 FYNNEI. V shed 2 bases and J shed 4 bases, with 5 bases lying between them. For the CDR3, the DNA is TGTGCCAGCAGTGAACTGTTCACTGAAGCTTTCTTT. This gives the protein CASSELFTEAFF. Looking up the rest from reference TRBV2 and TRBJ1-1 gives the full variable domain: EPEVTQTPSHQVTQMGQEVILRCVPISNHLYFYWYRQILGQKVEFLVSFYNNEISEKSEIFDDQFSVERPDGSNFTLKIRSTKLEDSAMYFCASSELFTEAFFGQGTRLTVV.

Ten or more counts support this clonotype. This sequence joins TRBV6-2 or TRBV6-3 and TRBJ2-1, with D perhaps TRBD1 (6 bases). The V gene's germline CDR1 is MNHEY and CDR2 SVGEGT. The CDR3 is 14 amino acids. V was trimmed by 8 bases and J by 5 bases, leaving 16 bases between them. The CDR3 here is CASETGTKNNEQFF. The DNA for the CDR3 is TGTGCCAGCGAAACCGGGACAAAAAACAATGAGCAGTTCTTC.

This clonotype appeared many times. J is TRBJ2-3 and V is TRBV25-1, with D possibly being TRBD1 (7 bases). V lost 4 bases to trimming and J lost 4 bases, with 15 bases between them. The germline CDR1 and CDR2 sequences are MGHDK and SYGVNS. This CDR3 spans 15 amino acids. CDR3 sequence (DNA): TGTGCCAGCAGTGCACAGGGGAGGCCTCCAGATACGCAGTATTTT. Amino acid sequence: CASSAQGRPPDTQYF.

V and J are TRBV24-1 and TRBJ1-3, with D tentatively TRBD1 (5 bases). Trimming cost V 4 bases and J 4 bases, with 13 bases left between them. CDR1 and CDR2 from the germline V gene are KGHDR and SFDVKD. The CDR3 length is 15 residues. The CDR3 DNA sequence: TGTGCCACCAGTGAATCGGGACGGCCAGGAAACACCATATATTTT. It specifies CATSESGRPGNTIYF.

The rearrangement joins TRBV7-2 to TRBJ2-1; the D gene is possibly TRBD2 (5 bases). The V end was cut by 5 bases, the J end by 1 base, with 33 bases between. CDR1 is SGHTA and CDR2 is FQGNSA in the germline V gene. The CDR3 spans 22 residues. The chain's CDR3 is CASSPLWSSSLVGRGSYNEQFF. The CDR3 DNA sequence: TGTGCCAGCAGCCCACTCTGGTCCAGCAGCTTGGTGGGGAGAGGATCCTACAATGAGCAGTTCTTC. Looking up the rest from reference TRBV7-2 and TRBJ2-1 gives the full variable domain: GAGVSQSPSNKVTEKGKDVELRCDPISGHTALYWYRQSLGQGLEFLIYFQGNSAPDKSGLPSDRFSAERTGGSVSTLTIQRTQQEDSAVYLCASSPLWSSSLVGRGSYNEQFFGPGTRLTVL.

There are many counts of this clonotype. The chain has TRBV9 and TRBJ2-5; D is ambiguous. Trimming cost V 4 bases and J 8 bases, with 24 bases left between them. Germline V gives CDR1 SGDLS, CDR2 YYNGEE. The CDR3 runs to 16 residues. CDR3 residues: CASSMGPGDGSKTQYF. The CDR3 nucleotides are TGTGCCAGCAGCATGGGTCCCGGTGACGGTTCTAAAACCCAGTACTTC.

This clonotype has ten or more counts. The chain has TRBV2 and TRBJ1-2; D unresolved. This CDR3 has 14 amino acids. Germline CDR1 reads SNHLY; CDR2 reads FYNNEI. V lost 1 base and J lost 7, with 13 bases in between. In DNA form, the CDR3 reads TGTGCCAGCAGTGAAGATGGTAGGGTCAGTGGCTACACCTTC. Its translation is CASSEDGRVSGYTF. Together with reference TRBV2 and TRBJ1-2, the CDR3 gives the full variable domain: EPEVTQTPSHQVTQMGQEVILRCVPISNHLYFYWYRQILGQKVEFLVSFYNNEISEKSEIFDDQFSVERPDGSNFTLKIRSTKLEDSAMYFCASSEDGRVSGYTFGSGTRLTVV.